A selection of T cell receptor beta chains follows, all from one sample in a study of T cell responses to AZD1222 COVID-19 vaccine. Some clones are missing from TCRdb's copy, which holds only in-frame ones; the method was immunoSEQ multiplex PCR. This sample has tens of thousands of clones, with around 90% found just once. The source was peripheral blood, collected on day 0 of AZD1222 vaccination. These TCRs come from an adult in good health. The CDR3 runs from the conserved cysteine through the conserved F or W. The D gene is left open where the match is weak. Rows may omit the clone size; those that give it use once, few, many or a size class.

clone size: -; D gene: -; V gene: TRBV19; J gene: TRBJ1-3; CDR3 DNA: TGTGCCAGTAGTCCGACTCAGGGCACTCCCGGAAACACCATATATTTT; CDR3 protein: CASSPTQGTPGNTIYF
clone size: once; D gene: TRBD1; V gene: TRBV2; J gene: TRBJ1-2; CDR3 DNA: TGTGCCAGCAGCTACAGGGGGCAACTACTTAACTATGGCTACACCTTC; CDR3 protein: CASSYRGQLLNYGYTF
clone size: -; D gene: -; V gene: TRBV6-6; J gene: TRBJ1-1; CDR3 DNA: TGTGCCAGCAGTTCGCACATGGACACTGAAGCTTTCTTT; CDR3 protein: CASSSHMDTEAFF
clone size: -; D gene: -; V gene: TRBV5-1; J gene: TRBJ2-5; CDR3 DNA: TGCGCCAGCAGCTTCGGGGACGCCGGAGGAGAGACCCAGTACTTC; CDR3 protein: CASSFGDAGGETQYF
clone size: -; D gene: -; V gene: TRBV27; J gene: TRBJ2-5; CDR3 DNA: TGTGCCAGCAGGCGGCAGGGGAGGCAAGAGACCCAGTACTTC; CDR3 protein: CASRRQGRQETQYF
clone size: -; D gene: -; V gene: TRBV4-1; J gene: TRBJ2-3; CDR3 DNA: TGCGCCAGCAGCCAAGAGGTCAGGTCCACAGATACGCAGTATTTT; CDR3 protein: CASSQEVRSTDTQYF
clone size: few; D gene: -; V gene: TRBV5-5; J gene: TRBJ1-2; CDR3 DNA: TGTGCCAGCAGCTTGGGGGCCACGAGGGGCTACACCTTC; CDR3 protein: CASSLGATRGYTF
clone size: -; D gene: -; V gene: TRBV4-2; J gene: TRBJ2-7; CDR3 DNA: TGTGCCAGCAGCCAAGATGGGTTTCAGAACGAGCAGTACTTC; CDR3 protein: CASSQDGFQNEQYF
clone size: -; D gene: -; V gene: TRBV30; J gene: TRBJ1-3; CDR3 DNA: TGTGCCTGGAGTTCCCGACTCAGCTCTGGAAACACCATATATTTT; CDR3 protein: CAWSSRLSSGNTIYF
clone size: -; D gene: -; V gene: TRBV7-2; J gene: TRBJ1-5; CDR3 DNA: TGTGCCAGCAGCTTAGGGGCAAAGGGCAATCAGCCCCAGCATTTT; CDR3 protein: CASSLGAKGNQPQHF
clone size: -; D gene: -; V gene: TRBV21-1; J gene: TRBJ2-5; CDR3 DNA: TGTGCCAGCAGCAAAGCTCCGACGGCCCAGTACTTC; CDR3 protein: CASSKAPTAQYF
clone size: -; D gene: TRBD1; V gene: TRBV7-6; J gene: TRBJ2-1; CDR3 DNA: TGTGCCAGCAGCCGGGACAGCAGCTCCTACAATGAGCAGTTCTTC; CDR3 protein: CASSRDSSSYNEQFF
clone size: -; D gene: -; V gene: TRBV9; J gene: TRBJ2-3; CDR3 DNA: TGTGCCAGCAGCGTACACGGGGGGCCCACAGATACGCAGTATTTT; CDR3 protein: CASSVHGGPTDTQYF
clone size: -; D gene: -; V gene: TRBV7-7; J gene: TRBJ2-3; CDR3 DNA: TGTGCCAGCAGCATAGGGTCGGGAGGCACAGATACGCAGTATTTT; CDR3 protein: CASSIGSGGTDTQYF
clone size: -; D gene: -; V gene: TRBV7-3; J gene: TRBJ1-1; CDR3 DNA: TGTGCCAGCAGGGAGAAGGGGTACACTGAAGCTTTCTTT; CDR3 protein: CASREKGYTEAFF
clone size: -; D gene: -; V gene: TRBV5-6; J gene: TRBJ2-7; CDR3 DNA: TGTGCCAGCAGCTTGAATTACGAGCAGTACTTC; CDR3 protein: CASSLNYEQYF
clone size: once; D gene: TRBD1; V gene: TRBV7-9; J gene: TRBJ1-1; CDR3 DNA: TGTGCCAGCAGCCCCAGGACAGGGTGGAACACTGAAGCTTTCTTT; CDR3 protein: CASSPRTGWNTEAFF
clone size: -; D gene: TRBD1; V gene: TRBV6-5; J gene: TRBJ1-2; CDR3 DNA: TGTGCCGGAGACAGGGGCGGGAACTATGGCTACACCTTC; CDR3 protein: CAGDRGGNYGYTF
clone size: -; D gene: -; V gene: TRBV2; J gene: TRBJ1-3; CDR3 DNA: TGTGCCAGCAGCGAAACTGGACTGTCTGGAAACACCATATATTTT; CDR3 protein: CASSETGLSGNTIYF
clone size: -; D gene: -; V gene: TRBV15; J gene: TRBJ2-7; CDR3 DNA: TGTGCCACCAGCAGAGACCGTCCTTACGAGCAGTACTTC; CDR3 protein: CATSRDRPYEQYF
clone size: -; D gene: TRBD1; V gene: TRBV2; J gene: TRBJ1-4; CDR3 DNA: TGTGCCAGCAGTGAGGGACAGCCAACAACTAATGAAAAACTGTTTTTT; CDR3 protein: CASSEGQPTTNEKLFF
clone size: -; D gene: TRBD1; V gene: TRBV2; J gene: TRBJ1-1; CDR3 DNA: TGTGCCAGCAACCTGGACAGGACGAACACTGAAGCTTTCTTT; CDR3 protein: CASNLDRTNTEAFF
clone size: -; D gene: -; V gene: TRBV6-6; J gene: TRBJ2-5; CDR3 DNA: TGTGCCAGCAGTTACAGTGAGGAGACCCAGTACTTC; CDR3 protein: CASSYSEETQYF
clone size: -; D gene: TRBD1; V gene: TRBV13; J gene: TRBJ1-1; CDR3 DNA: TGTGCCAGCAGCATGGACAGGGGAAAGACTGAAGCTTTCTTT; CDR3 protein: CASSMDRGKTEAFF
clone size: -; D gene: TRBD2; V gene: TRBV6-5; J gene: TRBJ2-3; CDR3 DNA: TGTGCCAGCAGTTCCGGGGCTAGCGGGGGCACAGATACGCAGTATTTT; CDR3 protein: CASSSGASGGTDTQYF
clone size: -; D gene: -; V gene: TRBV6-5; J gene: TRBJ1-4; CDR3 DNA: TGTGCCAGCAGGGACTCAACTTTGAATGAAAAACTGTTTTTT; CDR3 protein: CASRDSTLNEKLFF
clone size: few; D gene: -; V gene: TRBV10-1; J gene: TRBJ2-2; CDR3 DNA: TGCGCCAGCAGTGAGGGGAACGGGGAGCTGTTTTTT; CDR3 protein: CASSEGNGELFF
clone size: -; D gene: -; V gene: TRBV7-9; J gene: TRBJ1-6; CDR3 DNA: TGTGCCAGCAGCACATTGGACAGAAATTCACCCCTCCACTTT; CDR3 protein: CASSTLDRNSPLHF
clone size: -; D gene: -; V gene: TRBV11-3; J gene: TRBJ1-6; CDR3 DNA: TGTGCCAGCAGCTTAGACTTTCGTTCACCCCTCCACTTT; CDR3 protein: CASSLDFRSPLHF
clone size: once; D gene: -; V gene: TRBV7-9; J gene: TRBJ1-6; CDR3 DNA: TGTGCCAGCACCTCATGGGGGTTTTCACCCCTCCACTTT; CDR3 protein: CASTSWGFSPLHF
clone size: -; D gene: TRBD1; V gene: TRBV19; J gene: TRBJ1-1; CDR3 DNA: TGTGCCAGTAGTATAGATCCCCGACAGGGGGTCCCTGAAGCTTTCTTT; CDR3 protein: CASSIDPRQGVPEAFF
clone size: -; D gene: TRBD1; V gene: TRBV14; J gene: TRBJ2-4; CDR3 DNA: TGTGCCAGCAGCCAAGCGGGACAGGGGGCTAGAGACGCGAGAATTCAGTACTTC; CDR3 protein: CASSQAGQGARDARIQYF
clone size: -; D gene: TRBD1; V gene: TRBV7-9; J gene: TRBJ1-2; CDR3 DNA: TGTGCCAGCAGCTTAGTTTTGACAGGGATGTACGGCTACACCTTC; CDR3 protein: CASSLVLTGMYGYTF
clone size: -; D gene: TRBD2; V gene: TRBV7-2; J gene: TRBJ2-5; CDR3 DNA: TGTGCCAGCAGCATCTCTAGCGGTCAAGAGACCCAGTACTTC; CDR3 protein: CASSISSGQETQYF
clone size: -; D gene: -; V gene: TRBV5-1; J gene: TRBJ2-7; CDR3 DNA: TGCGCCAGCAGCTGGGACACTAGCTCCTACGAGCAGTACTTC; CDR3 protein: CASSWDTSSYEQYF
clone size: -; D gene: -; V gene: TRBV7-6; J gene: TRBJ2-7; CDR3 DNA: TGTGCCAGCAGCTTAGCCGGGGACGAGCAGTACTTC; CDR3 protein: CASSLAGDEQYF
clone size: -; D gene: -; V gene: TRBV5-1; J gene: TRBJ2-1; CDR3 DNA: TGCGCCAGCAGCTTATTACAGCCTTACAATGAGCAGTTCTTC; CDR3 protein: CASSLLQPYNEQFF
clone size: -; D gene: -; V gene: TRBV19; J gene: TRBJ2-3; CDR3 DNA: TGTGCCAGTAGTATAGGGACGGGATACACAGATACGCAGTATTTT; CDR3 protein: CASSIGTGYTDTQYF
clone size: -; D gene: -; V gene: TRBV14; J gene: TRBJ2-1; CDR3 DNA: TGTGCCAGCAGCCTTCTAGCGCGGAATGAGCAGTTCTTC; CDR3 protein: CASSLLARNEQFF
clone size: -; D gene: TRBD1; V gene: TRBV6-5; J gene: TRBJ1-2; CDR3 DNA: TGTGCCAGTAGGGGGACAGCCTTTAACTATGGCTACACCTTC; CDR3 protein: CASRGTAFNYGYTF
clone size: -; D gene: -; V gene: TRBV27; J gene: TRBJ1-5; CDR3 DNA: TGTGCCAGCAGTTTGACCCCCCATCAGCCCCAGCATTTT; CDR3 protein: CASSLTPHQPQHF